This entry concerns a single TCR beta chain. V was pared by 7 bases and J by 4 bases, with 5 bases of the junction left unmatched. This CDR3 is 12 amino acids long. The germline V gene encodes CDR1 SQVTM and CDR2 ANQGSEA. The sample belongs to a study of T-cell memory formation after mild COVID-19. TCRdb fed the 5' RACE reads into MiXCR, producing one record per CDR3 protein. The sample has 90,000 to 120,000 distinct CDR3 sequences, 15% to 20% seen once. Source material: PBMCs or a T cell subset sorted from them (not recorded which). This sequence was found in a young man who had mild COVID-19 (a few samples of this study predate the infection). Cell type and time point are not known. The rearrangement uses TRBV29-1 and TRBJ2-3, with 7 bases fitting TRBD2. CDR3: CSARLAADTQYF. CDR3 bases: TGCAGCGCCCGACTAGCAGCAGATACGCAGTATTTT.